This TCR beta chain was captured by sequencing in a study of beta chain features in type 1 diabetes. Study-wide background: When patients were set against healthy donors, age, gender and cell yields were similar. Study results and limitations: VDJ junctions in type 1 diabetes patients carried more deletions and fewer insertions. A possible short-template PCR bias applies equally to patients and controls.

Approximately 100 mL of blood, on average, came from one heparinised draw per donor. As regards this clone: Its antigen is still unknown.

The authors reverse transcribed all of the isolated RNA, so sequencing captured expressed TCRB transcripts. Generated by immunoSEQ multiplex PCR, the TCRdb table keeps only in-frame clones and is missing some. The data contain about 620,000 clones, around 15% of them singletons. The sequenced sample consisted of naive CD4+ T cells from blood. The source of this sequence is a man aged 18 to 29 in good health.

The CDR3 loop reads CASSQANSYYEQYF. Written as DNA, the CDR3 is TGTGCCAGCAGCCAAGCTAACAGTTACTACGAGCAGTACTTC. The J gene is TRBJ2-7, the V gene TRBV14; unclear D gene. Trimming took off 1 base at V and 3 bases at J, with 10 bases between the two ends. CDR1 and CDR2 from the germline V gene are SGHDN and FVKESK. The CDR3 is made up of 14 amino acids.